This T cell receptor beta chain was recovered during a study of CD8 T cells in Susac syndrome. Reverse transcription of roughly 0.5 to 1 ug RNA used random hexamers. Across 54 Vbeta and 13 Jbeta, immunoSEQ multiplex PCR amplified TCR beta CDR3. Via MiXCR, TCRdb re-called the immunoSEQ multiplex PCR reads, giving one row per CDR3 protein. The sample lists 200,000 or so distinct CDR3 sequences, 95% seen once, with around 0.16% in the top ten. In blood CD8+ and CD4+ T cells, TCR beta underwent sequencing. The CDR3 covers 17 residues. Germline loops: CDR1 MNHEY, CDR2 SMNVEV (reference sequence). J lost 0 bases, V lost 5 bases, and 10 bases had no gene match.

J is TRBJ1-5 and V is TRBV27, with 7 bases that match TRBD1. Specimen: CD8+ T cells from PBMCs. The receptor comes from a human donor with Susac syndrome. CDR3 sequence (DNA): TGTGCCAGCAGTGCCGGGACAGAAAATTATAGCAATCAGCCCCAGCATTTT. Translating it yields CASSAGTENYSNQPQHF.